This T cell receptor (beta chain) was recovered during a study of T-cell memory formation after mild COVID-19. Study findings and constraints: Some clones that responded turned up in pre-infection memory, which suggests that cross-reactive memory joined in. Shrinking CD4+ clones resided mostly in CM and EM, and CD8+ ones in EMRA. Still unconfirmed is whether the second-wave clones peaking on day 37 recognized SARS-CoV-2.

The germline CDR1 and CDR2 sequences are MNHEY and SVGEGT. Trimming cost V 6 bases and J 5 bases, with 8 bases left between them. This CDR3 spans 12 amino acids. TCRdb processed the 5' RACE reads anew with MiXCR; each CDR3 protein has one entry. The sample carries some 290,000 distinct CDR3 sequences, about 17% recorded once. This clonotype was detected only a few times. The antigen is not known. V and J are TRBV6-2 or TRBV6-3 and TRBJ2-1; D is ambiguous. This receptor was obtained from a young man who had mild COVID-19 (a few samples of this study predate the infection). Cell type and time point are not known. The sequencing sample was made of PBMCs or a T cell subset sorted from them (not recorded which). The CDR3 spells CASSRVDNEQFF. The CDR3 nucleotides read TGTGCCAGCAGCCGGGTTGACAATGAGCAGTTCTTC.